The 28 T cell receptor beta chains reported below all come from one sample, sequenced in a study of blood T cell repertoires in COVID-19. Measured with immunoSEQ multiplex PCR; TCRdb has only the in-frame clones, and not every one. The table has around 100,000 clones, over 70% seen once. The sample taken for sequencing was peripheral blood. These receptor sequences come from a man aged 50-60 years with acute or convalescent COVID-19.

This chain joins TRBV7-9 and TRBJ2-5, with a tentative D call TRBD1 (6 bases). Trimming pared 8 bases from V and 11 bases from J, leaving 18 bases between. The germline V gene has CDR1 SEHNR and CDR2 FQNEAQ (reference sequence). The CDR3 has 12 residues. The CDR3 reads CASRGWGRSQYF. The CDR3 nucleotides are TGTGCCAGCCGGGGATGGGGGCGCAGTCAGTACTTC.

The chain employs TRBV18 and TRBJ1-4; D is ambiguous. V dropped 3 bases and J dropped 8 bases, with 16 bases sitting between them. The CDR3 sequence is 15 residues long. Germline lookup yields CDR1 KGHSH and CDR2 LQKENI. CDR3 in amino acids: CASSPEVTGGEKLFF. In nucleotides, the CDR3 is TGTGCCAGCTCACCCGAAGTTACGGGAGGGGAAAAACTGTTTTTT.

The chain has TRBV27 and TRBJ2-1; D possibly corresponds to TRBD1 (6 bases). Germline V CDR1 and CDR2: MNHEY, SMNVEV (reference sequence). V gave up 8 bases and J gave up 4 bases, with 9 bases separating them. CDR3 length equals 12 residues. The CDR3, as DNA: TGTGCCAGCCAGGGACAATACAATGAGCAGTTCTTC. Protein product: CASQGQYNEQFF.

As DNA, the CDR3 is TGTGCCAGCAGCCACCTTGGGTCGGGAGTACACGAGCAGTACTTC. Its protein product is CASSHLGSGVHEQYF. The chain employs TRBV14 and TRBJ2-7; perhaps TRBD2 as D (6 bases). The CDR3 has 15 residues. V was cut by 3 bases and J by 5 bases, with 17 bases left in between. The V gene's germline CDR1 is SGHDN and CDR2 FVKESK.

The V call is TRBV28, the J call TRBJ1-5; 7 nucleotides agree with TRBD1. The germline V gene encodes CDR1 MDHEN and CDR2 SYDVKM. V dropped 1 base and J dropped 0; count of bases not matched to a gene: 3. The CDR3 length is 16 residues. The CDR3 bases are TGTGCCAGCAGTTTATACGGGACAGCTAGCAATCAGCCCCAGCATTTT. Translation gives CASSLYGTASNQPQHF.

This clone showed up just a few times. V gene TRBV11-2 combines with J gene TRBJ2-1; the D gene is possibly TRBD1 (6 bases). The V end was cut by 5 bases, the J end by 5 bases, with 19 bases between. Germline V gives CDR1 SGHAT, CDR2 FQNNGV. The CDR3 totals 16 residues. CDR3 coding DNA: TGTGCCAGCAGCCCCAACCGGGACACTCGAAACAATGAGCAGTTCTTC. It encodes CASSPNRDTRNNEQFF.

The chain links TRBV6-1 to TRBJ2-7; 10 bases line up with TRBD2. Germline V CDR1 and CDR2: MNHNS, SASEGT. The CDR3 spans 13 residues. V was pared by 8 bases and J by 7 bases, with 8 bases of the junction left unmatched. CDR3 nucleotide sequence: TGTGCCAGCGCGTTAGCGGGAGGTGGTGAGCAGTACTTC. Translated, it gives CASALAGGGEQYF.

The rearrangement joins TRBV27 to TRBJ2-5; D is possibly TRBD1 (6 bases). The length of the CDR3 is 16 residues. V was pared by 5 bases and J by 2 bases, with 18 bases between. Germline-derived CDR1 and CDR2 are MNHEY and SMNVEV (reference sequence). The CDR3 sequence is CASSAPTGFSQETQYF. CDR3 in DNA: TGTGCCAGCAGTGCCCCGACAGGTTTCTCACAAGAGACCCAGTACTTC.

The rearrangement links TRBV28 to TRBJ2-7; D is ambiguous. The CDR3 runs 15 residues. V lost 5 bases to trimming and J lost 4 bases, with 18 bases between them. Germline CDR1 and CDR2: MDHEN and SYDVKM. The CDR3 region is CASSLNRLPEYEQYF. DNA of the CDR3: TGTGCCAGCAGTCTAAATCGGCTACCGGAGTACGAGCAGTACTTC.

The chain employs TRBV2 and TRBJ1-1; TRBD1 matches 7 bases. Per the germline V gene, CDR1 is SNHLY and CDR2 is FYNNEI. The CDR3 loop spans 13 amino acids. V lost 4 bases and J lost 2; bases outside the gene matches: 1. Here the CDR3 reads CASSGDRNTEAFF. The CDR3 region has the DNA TGTGCCAGCAGTGGGGACAGAAACACTGAAGCTTTCTTT.

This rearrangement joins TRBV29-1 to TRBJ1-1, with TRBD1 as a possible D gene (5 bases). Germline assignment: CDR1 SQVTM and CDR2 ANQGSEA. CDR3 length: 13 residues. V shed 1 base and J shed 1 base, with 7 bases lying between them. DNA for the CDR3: TGCAGCGTTGAAGGGGGCCGGAACACTGAAGCTTTCTTT. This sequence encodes CSVEGGRNTEAFF. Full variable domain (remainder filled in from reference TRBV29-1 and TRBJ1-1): SAVISQKPSRDICQRGTSLTIQCQVDSQVTMMFWYRQQPGQSLTLIATANQGSEATYESGFVIDKFPISRPNLTFSTLTVSNMSPEDSSIYLCSVEGGRNTEAFFGQGTRLTVV.

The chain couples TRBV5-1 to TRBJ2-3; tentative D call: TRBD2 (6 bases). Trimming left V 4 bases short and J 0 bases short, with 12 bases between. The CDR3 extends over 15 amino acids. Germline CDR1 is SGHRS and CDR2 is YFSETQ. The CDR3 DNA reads TGCGCCAGCAGCCCTTCGGGGGACAGCACAGATACGCAGTATTTT. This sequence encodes CASSPSGDSTDTQYF.

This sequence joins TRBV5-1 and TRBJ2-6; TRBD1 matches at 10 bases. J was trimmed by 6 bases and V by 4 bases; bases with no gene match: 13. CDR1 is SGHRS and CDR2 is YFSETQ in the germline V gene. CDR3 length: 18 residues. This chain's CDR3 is CASSVGTGALTAANVLTF. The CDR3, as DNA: TGCGCCAGCAGCGTAGGGACAGGGGCCCTGACCGCGGCCAACGTCCTGACTTTC.

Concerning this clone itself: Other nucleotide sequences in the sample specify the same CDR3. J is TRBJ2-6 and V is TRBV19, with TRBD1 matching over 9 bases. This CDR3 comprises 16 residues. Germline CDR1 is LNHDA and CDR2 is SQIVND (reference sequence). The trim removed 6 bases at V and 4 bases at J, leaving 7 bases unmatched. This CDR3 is CASRLQGAGGANVLTF. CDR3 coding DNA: TGTGCCAGTAGGCTACAGGGGGCTGGGGGGGCCAACGTCCTGACTTTC.

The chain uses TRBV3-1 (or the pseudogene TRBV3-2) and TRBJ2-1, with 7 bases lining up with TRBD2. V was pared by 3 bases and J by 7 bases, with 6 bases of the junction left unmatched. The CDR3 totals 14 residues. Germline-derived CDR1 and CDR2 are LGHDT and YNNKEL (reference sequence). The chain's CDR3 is CASSQGGPDNEQFF. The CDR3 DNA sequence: TGTGCCAGCAGCCAGGGAGGGCCAGATAATGAGCAGTTCTTC.

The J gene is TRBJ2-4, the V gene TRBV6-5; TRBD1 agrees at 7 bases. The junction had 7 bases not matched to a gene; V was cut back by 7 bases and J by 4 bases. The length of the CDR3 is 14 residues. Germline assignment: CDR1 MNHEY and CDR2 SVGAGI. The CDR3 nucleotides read TGTGCCAGCATAGGGACAGTAGCTAAAAACATTCAGTACTTC. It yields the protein CASIGTVAKNIQYF.

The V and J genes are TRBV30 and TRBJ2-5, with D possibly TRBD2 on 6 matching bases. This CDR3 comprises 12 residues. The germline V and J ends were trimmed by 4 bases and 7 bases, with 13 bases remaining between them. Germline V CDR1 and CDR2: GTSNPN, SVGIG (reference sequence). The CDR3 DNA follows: TGTGCCTGGACCAATACCGGGGGGACCCAGTACTTC. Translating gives CAWTNTGGTQYF. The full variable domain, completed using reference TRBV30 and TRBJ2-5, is SQTIHQWPATLVQPVGSPLSLECTVEGTSNPNLYWYRQAAGRGLQLLFYSVGIGQISSEVPQNLSASRPQDRQFILSSKKLLLSDSGFYLCAWTNTGGTQYFGPGTRLLVL.

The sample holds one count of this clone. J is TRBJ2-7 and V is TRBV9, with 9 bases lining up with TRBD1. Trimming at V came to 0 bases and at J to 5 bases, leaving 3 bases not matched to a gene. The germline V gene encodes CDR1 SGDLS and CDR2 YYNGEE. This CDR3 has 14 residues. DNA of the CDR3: TGTGCCAGCAGCGTAGGGGACAGGGTCCACGAGCAGTACTTC. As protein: CASSVGDRVHEQYF.

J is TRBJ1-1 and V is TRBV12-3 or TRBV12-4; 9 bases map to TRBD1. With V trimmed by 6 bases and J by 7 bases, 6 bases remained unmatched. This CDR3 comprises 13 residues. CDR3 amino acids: CASSYRGRVEAFF. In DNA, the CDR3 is TGTGCCAGCAGCTACAGGGGGCGGGTTGAAGCTTTCTTT.

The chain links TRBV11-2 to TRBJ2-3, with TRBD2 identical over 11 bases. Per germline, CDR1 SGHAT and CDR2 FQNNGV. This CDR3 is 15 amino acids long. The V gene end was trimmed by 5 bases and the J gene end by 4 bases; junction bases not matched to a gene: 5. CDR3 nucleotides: TGTGCCAGCAGCCAAACTAGCGGGAGTGCAGATACGCAGTATTTT. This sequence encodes CASSQTSGSADTQYF.

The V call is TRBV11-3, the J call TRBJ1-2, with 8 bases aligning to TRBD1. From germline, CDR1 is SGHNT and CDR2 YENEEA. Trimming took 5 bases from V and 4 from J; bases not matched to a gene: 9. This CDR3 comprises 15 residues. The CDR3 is CASSPYGQGAYGYTF. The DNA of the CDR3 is TGTGCCAGCAGCCCCTATGGACAGGGTGCCTATGGCTACACCTTC.

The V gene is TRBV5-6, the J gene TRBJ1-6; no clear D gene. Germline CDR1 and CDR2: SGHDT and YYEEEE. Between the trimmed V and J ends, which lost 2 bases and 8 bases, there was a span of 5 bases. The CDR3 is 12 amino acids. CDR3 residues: CASSFRDSPLHF. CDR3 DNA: TGTGCCAGCAGCTTCCGGGATTCACCCCTCCACTTT.

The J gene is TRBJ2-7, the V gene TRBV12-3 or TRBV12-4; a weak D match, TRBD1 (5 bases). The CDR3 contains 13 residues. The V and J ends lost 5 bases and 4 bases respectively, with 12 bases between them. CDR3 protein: CASSKGAGYEQYF. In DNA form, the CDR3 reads TGTGCCAGCAGTAAAGGGGCAGGGTACGAGCAGTACTTC.

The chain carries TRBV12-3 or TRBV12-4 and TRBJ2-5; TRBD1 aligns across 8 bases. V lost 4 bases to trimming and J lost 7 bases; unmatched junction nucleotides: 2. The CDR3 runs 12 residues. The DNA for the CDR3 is TGTGCCAGCAGTTCAGGGGGCGGGACCCAGTACTTC. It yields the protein CASSSGGGTQYF.

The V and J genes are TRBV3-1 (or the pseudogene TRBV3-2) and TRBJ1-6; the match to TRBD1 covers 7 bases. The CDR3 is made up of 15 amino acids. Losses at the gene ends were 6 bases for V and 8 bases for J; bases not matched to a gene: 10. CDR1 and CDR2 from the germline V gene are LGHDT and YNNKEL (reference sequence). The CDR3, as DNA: TGTGCCAGCAGGGGTACCGGGACAGCGTATTCACCCCTCCACTTT. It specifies CASRGTGTAYSPLHF.

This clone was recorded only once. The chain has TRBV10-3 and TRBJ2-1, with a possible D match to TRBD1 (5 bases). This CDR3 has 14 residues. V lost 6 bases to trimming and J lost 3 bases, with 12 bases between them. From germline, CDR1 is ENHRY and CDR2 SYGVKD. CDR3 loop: CAIRQETDYNEQFF. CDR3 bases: TGTGCCATCAGGCAGGAGACAGACTACAATGAGCAGTTCTTC.

The CDR3 reads CASSIGSLGTTDTQYF. DNA of the CDR3: TGTGCCAGTAGTATCGGAAGCCTAGGAACCACAGATACGCAGTATTTT. The chain links TRBV19 to TRBJ2-3, with unresolved D. The ends were cut back, 3 bases at V and 2 bases at J, with 15 bases in the middle. Germline loops: CDR1 LNHDA, CDR2 SQIVND (reference sequence). The length of the CDR3 is 16 residues.

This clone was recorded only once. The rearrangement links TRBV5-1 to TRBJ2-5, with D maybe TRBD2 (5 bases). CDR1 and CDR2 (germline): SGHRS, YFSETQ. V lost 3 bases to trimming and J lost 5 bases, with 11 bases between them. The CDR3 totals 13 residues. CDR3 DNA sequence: TGCGCCAGCAGCTGGGCGTCGGGGGAGACCCAGTACTTC. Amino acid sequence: CASSWASGETQYF.